Presented here are 13 T cell receptor beta chains from one specimen sequenced in a study of blood T cell repertoires in COVID-19. Some clones are missing from TCRdb's copy, which holds only in-frame ones; the method was immunoSEQ multiplex PCR. The sample contains 35,000 to 50,000 clones, more than 75% of which appear only once. Sequenced input: peripheral blood. The receptors shown here come from a human donor in a cohort sampled during active COVID-19.

The chain joins TRBV30 to TRBJ2-7; the D gene is possibly TRBD1 (5 bases). Looked up from germline, CDR1 is GTSNPN and CDR2 is SVGIG (reference sequence). CDR3 length: 13 amino acids. V lost 6 bases to trimming and J lost 6 bases, with 18 bases between them. CDR3 protein: CACTGGWGGEQYF. The CDR3 DNA sequence: TGTGCCTGTACCGGTGGTTGGGGCGGCGAGCAGTACTTC.

The chain links TRBV28 to TRBJ1-1; D is perhaps TRBD1 (6 bases). Trimming stripped 6 bases from V and 1 base from J, with 15 bases between. In germline, CDR1 is MDHEN, CDR2 SYDVKM. This CDR3 contains 15 residues. The CDR3 is CASRSAGGANTEAFF. The CDR3, as DNA: TGTGCCAGCAGGTCTGCGGGGGGGGCGAACACTGAAGCTTTCTTT.

The chain employs TRBV19 and TRBJ1-5; TRBD1 might be the D (6 bases). The CDR3 covers 14 residues. Trimming removed 0 bases at V and 4 bases at J, with 7 bases between. Germline CDR1 is LNHDA and CDR2 is SQIVND (reference sequence). The CDR3 spells CASSIDRGNQPQHF. CDR3 bases: TGTGCCAGTAGTATAGACAGGGGAAATCAGCCCCAGCATTTT.

The chain has TRBV28 and TRBJ1-1; no clear D. Germline CDR1 reads MDHEN; CDR2 reads SYDVKM. This CDR3 spans 12 amino acids. The ends were cut back, 1 base at V and 8 bases at J, with 8 bases in the middle. Written as DNA, the CDR3 is TGTGCCAGCAGTTTATTCACAGCCGAAGCTTTCTTT. Protein: CASSLFTAEAFF.

The rearrangement uses TRBV13 and TRBJ2-2; 8 bases agree with TRBD2. This CDR3 has 15 amino acids. The V and J ends lost 5 bases and 4 bases, in that order; junction bases with no gene match: 6. Germline CDR1 is PRHDT and CDR2 is FYEKMQ (reference sequence). The CDR3 protein is CASSPQGTSTGELFF. For the CDR3, the DNA is TGTGCCAGCAGCCCTCAAGGGACTAGCACCGGGGAGCTGTTTTTT.

The chain links TRBV2 to TRBJ2-6; no reliable D call. Trimming took 7 bases from V and 4 from J, leaving 14 bases between them. The CDR3 is 15 amino acids. CDR1 is SNHLY and CDR2 is FYNNEI in the germline V gene. The CDR3 here is CASTVLRVGANVLTF. The CDR3 DNA follows: TGTGCCAGCACGGTTCTCCGGGTGGGGGCCAACGTCCTGACTTTC.

This chain links TRBV6-6 with TRBJ2-2; D not resolved. Trimming took 6 bases from V and 7 from J, leaving 15 bases between them. The CDR3 is 14 amino acids. Germline CDR1 and CDR2: MNHNY and SVGAGI (reference sequence). The CDR3 spells CASSFHRSGGELFF. CDR3 bases: TGTGCCAGCAGCTTCCACCGGTCCGGCGGGGAGCTGTTTTTT.

The chain has TRBV18 and TRBJ1-2, with no clear D. The CDR3 totals 15 residues. From germline, CDR1 is KGHSH and CDR2 LQKENI. Trimming left V 2 bases short and J 0 bases short, with 10 bases between. This CDR3 is CASSPSLTSNYGYTF. DNA for the CDR3: TGTGCCAGCTCACCAAGTTTAACTTCTAACTATGGCTACACCTTC.

The J gene is TRBJ2-1, the V gene TRBV6-2 or TRBV6-3; 7 bases are a match to TRBD2. Germline loops: CDR1 MNHEY, CDR2 SVGEGT. J gave up 8 bases and V 6 bases, and 16 bases lay outside the gene matches. This CDR3 is built from 16 residues. CDR3 DNA sequence: TGTGCCAGCAGCTCCGGACCCAGCGGGGTTGTGTATGAGCAGTTCTTC. Its protein is CASSSGPSGVVYEQFF.

This sequence joins TRBV5-1 and TRBJ2-2; possible D gene TRBD2, 6 bases. Germline loops: CDR1 SGHRS, CDR2 YFSETQ. Trimming removed 5 bases at V and 0 bases at J, with 8 bases between. The CDR3 sequence is 14 residues long. The chain's CDR3 is CASRTSPNTGELFF. The CDR3 region has the DNA TGCGCCAGCAGGACTAGTCCGAACACCGGGGAGCTGTTTTTT. Drawing the rest from reference TRBV5-1 and TRBJ2-2, the complete variable domain is KAGVTQTPRYLIKTRGQQVTLSCSPISGHRSVSWYQQTPGQGLQFLFEYFSETQRNKGNFPGRFSGRQFSNSRSEMNVSTLELGDSALYLCASRTSPNTGELFFGEGSRLTVL.

The chain employs TRBV18 and TRBJ1-2, with D possibly being TRBD1 (6 bases). Germline V gene lookup returns CDR1 KGHSH and CDR2 LQKENI. The CDR3 is made up of 15 amino acids. V was clipped by 1 base and J by 5 bases, with 14 bases between them. The CDR3 nucleotides read TGTGCCAGCTCACCACAGGCACAGGGTTGGTATGGCTACACCTTC. Protein product: CASSPQAQGWYGYTF.

The rearrangement links TRBV27 to TRBJ2-5, with 10 nucleotides matching TRBD1. The CDR3 is 14 residues long. The V gene end was trimmed by 5 bases and the J gene end by 4 bases; junction bases not matched to a gene: 4. Germline CDR1 MNHEY, CDR2 SMNVEV (reference sequence). CDR3 in amino acids: CASSAGQGRETQYF. The CDR3 DNA follows: TGTGCCAGCAGTGCGGGACAGGGGAGAGAGACCCAGTACTTC.

This chain connects TRBV5-1 to TRBJ1-2; 7 positions match TRBD1. The junction had 10 bases not matched to a gene; V was cut back by 4 bases and J by 7 bases. In germline, CDR1 is SGHRS, CDR2 YFSETQ. The CDR3 is 14 amino acids. Here the CDR3 DNA reads TGCGCCAGCAGCGCGGACAGGCCGGATCTTGGCTACACCTTC. It translates to CASSADRPDLGYTF.